This TCR beta chain was identified during a study of cytomegalovirus exposure and HLA in healthy donors. General study points: Reported results showed that the classifier diagnosed cytomegalovirus status with high specificity and sensitivity.

As to this clone: Antigen: not known.

CDR1 is SGHRS and CDR2 is YFSETQ in the germline V gene. The J segment lost 7 bases and the V segment lost 4 bases, leaving 5 bases of the junction unmatched. The CDR3 is 13 amino acids. Each donor was nominally healthy when sampled (though unrecorded immune exposures were likely). 60 Vbeta and 13 Jbeta primers were used in PCR. Under the authors' procedure: As a later analysis found, there were 80 million or so unique TCR beta chains, of which approximately 10 million were shared. The assay was immunoSEQ multiplex PCR, and TCRdb's table has in-frame clones only and misses some. V and J calls and clone size are given by that table; D and trimming were obtained from the DNA. The data contain about 170,000 clones, under 75% of them singletons.

Sequencing used PBMCs. This TCR came from a man aged 35 to 55 in good health and CMV-seropositive. The J gene is TRBJ2-1, the V gene TRBV5-1, with 7 bases identical to TRBD2. CDR3 loop: CASSGRAGNEQFF. The CDR3 nucleotides are TGCGCCAGCAGCGGGAGGGCGGGGAATGAGCAGTTCTTC.